This T cell receptor (beta chain) was recorded in a study of neoadjuvant nivolumab and ipilimumab in lung cancer. Study background: Patients got nivolumab 3 mg/kg on days 1, 15 and 29; combination added ipilimumab 1 mg/kg day 1. General study points: TCR clonality did not significantly correlate with pathologic tumor regression. Higher pretherapy blood TCR richness went with higher resected-tumor richness. TCR richness and clonality were higher in tumors than adjacent uninvolved lung.

The data were produced by immunoSEQ multiplex PCR, yet TCRdb's version contains in-frame clones alone and is incomplete. The repertoire holds several thousand clones, 88% seen once, with 0.88% in the top ten. About this clone itself: Its target is not known.

This TCR came from an adult with non-small cell lung cancer. The source was tumor tissue, collected after neoadjuvant nivolumab, alone or with ipilimumab, at or shortly before surgery.

The CDR3 DNA follows: TGCGCCAGCAGCTCCGAGGCTTCCCACTACGAGCAGTACTTC. It encodes CASSSEASHYEQYF. V is TRBV5-1 and J is TRBJ2-7; D ambiguous. From germline, CDR1 is SGHRS and CDR2 YFSETQ. V gave up 3 bases and J gave up 3 bases, with 13 bases separating them. There are 14 residues in the CDR3. Combining the CDR3 with reference TRBV5-1 and TRBJ2-7 gives the whole variable domain KAGVTQTPRYLIKTRGQQVTLSCSPISGHRSVSWYQQTPGQGLQFLFEYFSETQRNKGNFPGRFSGRQFSNSRSEMNVSTLELGDSALYLCASSSEASHYEQYFGPGTRLTVT.